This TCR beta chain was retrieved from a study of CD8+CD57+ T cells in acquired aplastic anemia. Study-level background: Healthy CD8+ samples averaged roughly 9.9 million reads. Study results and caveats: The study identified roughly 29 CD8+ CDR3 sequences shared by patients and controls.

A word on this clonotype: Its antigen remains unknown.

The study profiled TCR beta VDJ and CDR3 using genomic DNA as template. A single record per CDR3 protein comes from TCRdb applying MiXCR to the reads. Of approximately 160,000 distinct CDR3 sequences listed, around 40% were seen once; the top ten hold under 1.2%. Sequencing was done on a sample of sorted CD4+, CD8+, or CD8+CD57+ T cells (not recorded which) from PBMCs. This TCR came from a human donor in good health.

This CDR3 reads CATSDFSGTQKYYGYTF. The DNA for the CDR3 is TGTGCCACCAGTGATTTCTCCGGGACCCAGAAGTACTATGGCTACACCTTC. The chain couples TRBV24-1 to TRBJ1-2, with D maybe TRBD1 (5 bases). This CDR3 is built from 17 residues. The germline V and J ends were trimmed by 1 base and 3 bases, with 17 bases remaining between them. Germline V gene data show CDR1 as KGHDR and CDR2 as SFDVKD.